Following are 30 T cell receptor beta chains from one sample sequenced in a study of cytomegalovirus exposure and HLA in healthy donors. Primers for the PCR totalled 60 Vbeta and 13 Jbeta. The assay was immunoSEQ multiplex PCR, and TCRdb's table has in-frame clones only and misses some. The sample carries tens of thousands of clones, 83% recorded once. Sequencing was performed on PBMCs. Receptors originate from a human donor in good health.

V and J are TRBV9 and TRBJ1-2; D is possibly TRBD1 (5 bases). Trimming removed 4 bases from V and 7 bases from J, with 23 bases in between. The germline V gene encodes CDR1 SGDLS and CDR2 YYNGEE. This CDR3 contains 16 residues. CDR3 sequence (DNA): TGTGCCAGCAGCAACGGAGGGGCCGCAGTATCGGGTGGCTACACCTTC. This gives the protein CASSNGGAAVSGGYTF.

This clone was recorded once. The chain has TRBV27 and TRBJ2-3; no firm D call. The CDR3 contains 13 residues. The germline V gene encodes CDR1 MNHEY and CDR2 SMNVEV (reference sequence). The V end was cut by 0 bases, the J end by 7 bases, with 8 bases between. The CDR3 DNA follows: TGTGCCAGCAGTTTATCCCGCGCACATACGCAGTATTTT. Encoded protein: CASSLSRAHTQYF.

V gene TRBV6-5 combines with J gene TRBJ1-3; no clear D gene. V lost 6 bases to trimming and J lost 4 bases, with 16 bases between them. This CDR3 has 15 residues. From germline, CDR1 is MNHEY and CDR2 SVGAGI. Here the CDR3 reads CASSELGNKGNTIYF. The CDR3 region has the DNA TGTGCCAGCAGCGAGCTCGGGAATAAAGGAAACACCATATATTTT.

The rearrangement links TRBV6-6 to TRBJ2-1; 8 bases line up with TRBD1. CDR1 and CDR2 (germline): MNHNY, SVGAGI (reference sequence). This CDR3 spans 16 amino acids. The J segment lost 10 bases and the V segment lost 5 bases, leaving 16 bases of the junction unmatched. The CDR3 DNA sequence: TGTGCCAGCAGTAAAGGGCAGGGGGCGAGTTTTTACGAGCAGTTCTTC. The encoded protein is CASSKGQGASFYEQFF.

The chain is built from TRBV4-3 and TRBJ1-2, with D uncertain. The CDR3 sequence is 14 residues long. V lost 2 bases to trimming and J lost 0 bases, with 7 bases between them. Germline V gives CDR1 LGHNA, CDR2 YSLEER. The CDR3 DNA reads TGCGCCAGCAGCCAAAGACGGGCTAACTATGGCTACACCTTC. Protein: CASSQRRANYGYTF.

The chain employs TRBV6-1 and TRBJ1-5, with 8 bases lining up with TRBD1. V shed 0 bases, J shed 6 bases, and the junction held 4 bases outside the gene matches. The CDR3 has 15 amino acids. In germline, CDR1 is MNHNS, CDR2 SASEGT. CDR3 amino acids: CASSEAGGQGQPQHF. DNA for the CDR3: TGTGCCAGCAGTGAAGCGGGAGGACAGGGTCAGCCCCAGCATTTT.

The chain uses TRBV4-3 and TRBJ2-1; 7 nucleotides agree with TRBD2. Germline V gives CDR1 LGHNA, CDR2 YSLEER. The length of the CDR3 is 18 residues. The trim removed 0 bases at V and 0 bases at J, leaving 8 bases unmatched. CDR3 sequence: CASSQDLTGGSSYNEQFF. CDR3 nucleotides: TGCGCCAGCAGCCAAGATCTGACCGGGGGGAGCTCCTACAATGAGCAGTTCTTC.

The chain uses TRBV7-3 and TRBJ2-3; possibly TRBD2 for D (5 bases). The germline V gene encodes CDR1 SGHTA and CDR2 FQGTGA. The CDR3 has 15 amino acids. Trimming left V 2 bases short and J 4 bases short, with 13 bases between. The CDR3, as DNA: TGTGCCAGCAGCTTAGGGAATTGGGGAGCAGATACGCAGTATTTT. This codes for CASSLGNWGADTQYF. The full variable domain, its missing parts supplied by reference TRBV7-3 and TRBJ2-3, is GAGVSQTPSNKVTEKGKYVELRCDPISGHTALYWYRQSLGQGPEFLIYFQGTGAADDSGLPNDRFFAVRPEGSVSTLKIQRTERGDSAVYLCASSLGNWGADTQYFGPGTRLTVL.

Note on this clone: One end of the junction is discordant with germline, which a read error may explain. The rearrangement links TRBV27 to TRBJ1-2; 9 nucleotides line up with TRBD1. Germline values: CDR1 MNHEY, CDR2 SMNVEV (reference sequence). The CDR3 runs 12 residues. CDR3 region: CASSFTGGEVSF. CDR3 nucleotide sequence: TGTGCCAGCAGTTTCACAGGGGGCGAAGTCTCCTTC.

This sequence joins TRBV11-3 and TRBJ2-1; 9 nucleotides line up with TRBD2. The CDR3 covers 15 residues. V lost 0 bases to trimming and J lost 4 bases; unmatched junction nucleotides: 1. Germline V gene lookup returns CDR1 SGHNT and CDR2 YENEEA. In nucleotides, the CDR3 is TGTGCCAGCAGCTTAGAGGCGGGGGGGTACAATGAGCAGTTCTTC. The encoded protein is CASSLEAGGYNEQFF. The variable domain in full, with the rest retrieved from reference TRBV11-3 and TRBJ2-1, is EAGVVQSPRYKIIEKKQPVAFWCNPISGHNTLYWYLQNLGQGPELLIRYENEEAVDDSQLPKDRFSAERLKGVDSTLKIQPAELGDSAVYLCASSLEAGGYNEQFFGPGTRLTVL.

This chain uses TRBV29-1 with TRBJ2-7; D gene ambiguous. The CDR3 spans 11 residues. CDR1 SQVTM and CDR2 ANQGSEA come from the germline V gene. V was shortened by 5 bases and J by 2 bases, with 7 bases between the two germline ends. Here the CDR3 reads CSVNRAYEQYF. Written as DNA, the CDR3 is TGCAGCGTTAACAGAGCCTACGAGCAGTACTTC.

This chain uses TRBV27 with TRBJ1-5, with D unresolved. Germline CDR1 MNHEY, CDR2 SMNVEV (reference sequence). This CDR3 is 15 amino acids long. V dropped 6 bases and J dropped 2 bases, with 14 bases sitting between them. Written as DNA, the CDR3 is TGTGCCAGCAGGATGAGGAGGGAAGGCAATCAGCCCCAGCATTTT. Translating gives CASRMRREGNQPQHF.

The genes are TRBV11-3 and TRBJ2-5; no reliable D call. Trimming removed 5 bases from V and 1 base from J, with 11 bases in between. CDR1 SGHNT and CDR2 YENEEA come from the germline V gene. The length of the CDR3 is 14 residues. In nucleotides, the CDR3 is TGTGCCAGCAGCCACTTCAATAGCCAAGAGACCCAGTACTTC. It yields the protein CASSHFNSQETQYF.

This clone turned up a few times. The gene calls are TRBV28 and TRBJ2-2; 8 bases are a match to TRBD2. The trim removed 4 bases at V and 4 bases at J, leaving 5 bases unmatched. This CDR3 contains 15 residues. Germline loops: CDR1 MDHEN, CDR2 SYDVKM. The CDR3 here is CASSSGTRVTGELFF. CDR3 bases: TGTGCCAGCAGTTCCGGGACTAGAGTCACCGGGGAGCTGTTTTTT.

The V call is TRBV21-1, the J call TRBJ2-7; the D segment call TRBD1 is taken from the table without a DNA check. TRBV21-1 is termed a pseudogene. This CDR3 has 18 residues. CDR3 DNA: TGTGCCAGCAGCAAAGGGGTCCCGACAGGGACCACAGCCTACGAGCAGTACTTC. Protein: CASSKGVPTGTTAYEQYF.

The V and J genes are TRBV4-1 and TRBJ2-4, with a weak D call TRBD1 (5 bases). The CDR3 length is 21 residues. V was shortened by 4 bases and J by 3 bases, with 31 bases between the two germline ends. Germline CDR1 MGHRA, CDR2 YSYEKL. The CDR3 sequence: CASSRPSRLDHKGLVKNIQYF. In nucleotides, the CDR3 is TGCGCCAGCAGCCGACCCAGCCGACTCGATCACAAGGGGTTAGTCAAAAACATTCAGTACTTC.

CDR3 protein: CASSRPTGGEIGNTIYF. In nucleotides, the CDR3 is TGTGCCAGCAGCCGACCGACAGGGGGGGAAATAGGAAACACCATATATTTT. This chain joins TRBV4-2 and TRBJ1-3, with 9 bases that match TRBD1. Germline CDR1 is LGHNA and CDR2 is YNFKEQ. The junction had 11 bases not matched to a gene; V was cut back by 4 bases and J by 4 bases. This CDR3 region has 17 residues.

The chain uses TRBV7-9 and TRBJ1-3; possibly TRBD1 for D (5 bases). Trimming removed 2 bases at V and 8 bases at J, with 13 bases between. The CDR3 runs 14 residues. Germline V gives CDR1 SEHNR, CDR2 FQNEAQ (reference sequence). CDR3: CASSLMGGKDTIYF. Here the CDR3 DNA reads TGTGCCAGCAGCTTAATGGGGGGGAAGGACACCATATATTTT.

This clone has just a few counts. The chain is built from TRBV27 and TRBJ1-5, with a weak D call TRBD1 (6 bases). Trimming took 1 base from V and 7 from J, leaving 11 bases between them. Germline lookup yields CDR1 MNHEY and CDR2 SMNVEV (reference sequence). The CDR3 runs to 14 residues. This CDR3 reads CASSLLGRGQPQHF. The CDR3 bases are TGTGCCAGCAGTTTATTGGGGAGGGGGCAGCCCCAGCATTTT.

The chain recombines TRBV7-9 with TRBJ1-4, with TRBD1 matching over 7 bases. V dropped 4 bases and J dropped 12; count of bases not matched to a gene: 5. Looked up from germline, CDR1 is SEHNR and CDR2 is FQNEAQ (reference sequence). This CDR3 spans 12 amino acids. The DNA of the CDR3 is TGTGCCAGCAGCTCCGGGACAGCTCAACTGTTTTTT. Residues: CASSSGTAQLFF.

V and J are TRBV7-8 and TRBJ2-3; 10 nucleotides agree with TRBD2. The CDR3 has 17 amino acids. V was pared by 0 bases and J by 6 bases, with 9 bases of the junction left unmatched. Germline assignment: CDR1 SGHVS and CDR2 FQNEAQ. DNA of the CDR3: TGTGCCAGCAGCTTAGCGCGAGCGGGAGGGCTTCGGGATACGCAGTATTTT. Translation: CASSLARAGGLRDTQYF. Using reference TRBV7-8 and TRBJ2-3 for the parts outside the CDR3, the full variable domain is GAGVSQSPRYKVAKRGQDVALRCDPISGHVSLFWYQQALGQGPEFLTYFQNEAQLDKSGLPSDRFFAERPEGSVSTLKIQRTQQEDSAVYLCASSLARAGGLRDTQYFGPGTRLTVL.

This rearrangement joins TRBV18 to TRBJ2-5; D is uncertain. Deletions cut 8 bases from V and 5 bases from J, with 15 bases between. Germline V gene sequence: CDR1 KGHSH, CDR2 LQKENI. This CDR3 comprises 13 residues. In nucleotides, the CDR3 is TGTGCCAGCACACGAGATAACGGGGAGACCCAGTACTTC. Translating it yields CASTRDNGETQYF.

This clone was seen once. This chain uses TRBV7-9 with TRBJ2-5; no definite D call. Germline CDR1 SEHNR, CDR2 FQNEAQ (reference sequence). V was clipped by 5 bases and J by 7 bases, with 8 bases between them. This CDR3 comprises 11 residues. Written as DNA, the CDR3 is TGTGCCAGCAGCCCCGGGTCGACCCAGTACTTC. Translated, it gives CASSPGSTQYF. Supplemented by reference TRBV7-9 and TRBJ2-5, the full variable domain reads DTGVSQNPRHKITKRGQNVTFRCDPISEHNRLYWYRQTLGQGPEFLTYFQNEAQLEKSRLLSDRFSAERPKGSFSTLEIQRTEQGDSAMYLCASSPGSTQYFGPGTRLLVL.

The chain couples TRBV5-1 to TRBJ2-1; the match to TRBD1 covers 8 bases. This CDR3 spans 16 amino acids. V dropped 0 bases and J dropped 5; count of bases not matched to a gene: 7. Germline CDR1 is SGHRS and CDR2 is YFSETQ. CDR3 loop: CASSLGSGGLHNEQFF. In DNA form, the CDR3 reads TGCGCCAGCAGCTTGGGTTCAGGGGGCTTACACAATGAGCAGTTCTTC.

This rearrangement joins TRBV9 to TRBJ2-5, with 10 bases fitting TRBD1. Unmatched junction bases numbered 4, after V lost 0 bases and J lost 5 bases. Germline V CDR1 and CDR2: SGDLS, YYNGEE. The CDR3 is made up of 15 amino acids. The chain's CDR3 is CASSVVDRGIETQYF. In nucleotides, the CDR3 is TGTGCCAGCAGCGTAGTGGACAGGGGGATTGAGACCCAGTACTTC.

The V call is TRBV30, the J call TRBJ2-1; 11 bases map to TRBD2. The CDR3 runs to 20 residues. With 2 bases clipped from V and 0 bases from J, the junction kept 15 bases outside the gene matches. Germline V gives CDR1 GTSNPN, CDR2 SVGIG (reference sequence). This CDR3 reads CAWSRHLAGGPGSSYNEQFF. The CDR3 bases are TGTGCCTGGAGTCGACATTTAGCGGGAGGGCCGGGGAGCTCCTACAATGAGCAGTTCTTC.

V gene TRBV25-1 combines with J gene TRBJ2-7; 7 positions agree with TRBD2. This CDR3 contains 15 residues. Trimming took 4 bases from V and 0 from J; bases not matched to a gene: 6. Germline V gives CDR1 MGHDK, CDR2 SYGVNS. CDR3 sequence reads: CASSGSWGGSYEQYF. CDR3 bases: TGTGCCAGCAGTGGTTCGTGGGGGGGCTCCTACGAGCAGTACTTC.

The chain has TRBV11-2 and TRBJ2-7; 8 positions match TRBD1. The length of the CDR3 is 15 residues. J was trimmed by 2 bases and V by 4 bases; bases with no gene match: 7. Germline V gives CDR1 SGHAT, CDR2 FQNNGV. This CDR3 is CASSYGTGKTYEQYF. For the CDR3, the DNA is TGTGCCAGCAGCTATGGGACAGGCAAGACCTACGAGCAGTACTTC.

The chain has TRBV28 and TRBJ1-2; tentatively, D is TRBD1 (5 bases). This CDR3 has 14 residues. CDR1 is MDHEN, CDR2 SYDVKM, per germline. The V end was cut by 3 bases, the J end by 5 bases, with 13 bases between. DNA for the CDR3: TGTGCCAGCAGTTTGCCCGGGACTGTTTATGGCTACACCTTC. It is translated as CASSLPGTVYGYTF.

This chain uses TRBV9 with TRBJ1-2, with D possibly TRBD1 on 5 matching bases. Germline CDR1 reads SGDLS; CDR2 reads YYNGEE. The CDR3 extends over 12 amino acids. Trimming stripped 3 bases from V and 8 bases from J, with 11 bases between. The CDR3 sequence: CASSAQGLGYTF. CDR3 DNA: TGTGCCAGCAGCGCGCAGGGTTTAGGCTACACCTTC. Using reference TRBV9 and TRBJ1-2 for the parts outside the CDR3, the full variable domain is DSGVTQTPKHLITATGQRVTLRCSPRSGDLSVYWYQQSLDQGLQFLIQYYNGEERAKGNILERFSAQQFPDLHSELNLSSLELGDSALYFCASSAQGLGYTFGSGTRLTVV.